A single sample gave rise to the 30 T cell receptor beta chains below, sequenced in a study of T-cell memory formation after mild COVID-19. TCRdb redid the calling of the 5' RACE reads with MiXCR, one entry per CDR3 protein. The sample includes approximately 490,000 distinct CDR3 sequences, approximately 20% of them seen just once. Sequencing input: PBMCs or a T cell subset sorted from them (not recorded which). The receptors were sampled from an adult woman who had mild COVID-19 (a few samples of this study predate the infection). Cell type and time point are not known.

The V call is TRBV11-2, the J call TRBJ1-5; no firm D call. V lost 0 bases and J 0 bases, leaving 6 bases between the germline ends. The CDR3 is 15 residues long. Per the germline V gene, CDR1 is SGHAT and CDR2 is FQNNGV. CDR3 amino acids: CASSLERSSNQPQHF. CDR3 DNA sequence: TGTGCCAGCAGCTTAGAGCGGAGTAGCAATCAGCCCCAGCATTTT.

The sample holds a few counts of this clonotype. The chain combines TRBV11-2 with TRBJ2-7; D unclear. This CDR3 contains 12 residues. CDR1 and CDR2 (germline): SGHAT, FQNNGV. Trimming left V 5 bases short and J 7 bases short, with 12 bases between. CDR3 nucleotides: TGTGCCAGCAGCCATACCTCGGAAGAGCAGTACTTC. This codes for CASSHTSEEQYF.

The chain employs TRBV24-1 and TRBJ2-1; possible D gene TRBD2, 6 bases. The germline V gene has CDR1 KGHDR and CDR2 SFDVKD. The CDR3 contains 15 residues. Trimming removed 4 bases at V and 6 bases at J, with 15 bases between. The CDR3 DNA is TGTGCCACCAGTGACCCGCGGGGAAACGGCAATGAGCAGTTCTTC. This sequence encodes CATSDPRGNGNEQFF.

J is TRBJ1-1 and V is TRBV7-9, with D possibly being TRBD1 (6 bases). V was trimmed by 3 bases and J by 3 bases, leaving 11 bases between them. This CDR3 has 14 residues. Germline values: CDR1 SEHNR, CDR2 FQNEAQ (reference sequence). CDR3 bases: TGTGCCAGCAGCTTTACAGACAGGCACACTGAAGCTTTCTTT. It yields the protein CASSFTDRHTEAFF. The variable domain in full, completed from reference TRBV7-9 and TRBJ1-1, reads DTGVSQNPRHKITKRGQNVTFRCDPISEHNRLYWYRQTLGQGPEFLTYFQNEAQLEKSRLLSDRFSAERPKGSFSTLEIQRTEQGDSAMYLCASSFTDRHTEAFFGQGTRLTVV.

The CDR3 DNA follows: TGCAGTGCTAGAACCCCCAGGGGGGGAGATACGCAGTATTTT. This sequence encodes CSARTPRGGDTQYF. The rearrangement joins TRBV20-1 to TRBJ2-3; D may correspond to TRBD1 or TRBD2 (7 bases each). Per the germline V gene, CDR1 is DFQATT and CDR2 is SNEGSKA (reference sequence). The V end lost 2 bases, the J end lost 5 bases, and 14 bases lay between the germline ends. The CDR3 runs to 14 residues.

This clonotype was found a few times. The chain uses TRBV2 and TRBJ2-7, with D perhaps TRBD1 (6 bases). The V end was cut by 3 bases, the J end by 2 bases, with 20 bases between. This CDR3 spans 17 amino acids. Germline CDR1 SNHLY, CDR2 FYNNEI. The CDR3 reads CASSEGDLGRGPYEQYF. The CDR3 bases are TGTGCCAGCAGTGAGGGTGATTTGGGCAGGGGACCCTACGAGCAGTACTTC.

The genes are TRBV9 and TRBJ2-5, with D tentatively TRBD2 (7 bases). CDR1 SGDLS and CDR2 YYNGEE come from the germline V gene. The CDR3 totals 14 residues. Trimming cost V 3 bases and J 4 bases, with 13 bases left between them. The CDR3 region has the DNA TGTGCCAGCAGCGCAGCCGGGGGGCGAGAGACCCAGTACTTC. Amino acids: CASSAAGGRETQYF.

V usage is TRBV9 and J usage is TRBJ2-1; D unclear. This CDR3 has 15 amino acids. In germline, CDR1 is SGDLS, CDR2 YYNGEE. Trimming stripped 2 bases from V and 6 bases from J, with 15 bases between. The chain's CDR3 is CASSVVNQPLNEQFF. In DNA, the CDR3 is TGTGCCAGCAGCGTCGTTAATCAGCCCCTCAATGAGCAGTTCTTC.

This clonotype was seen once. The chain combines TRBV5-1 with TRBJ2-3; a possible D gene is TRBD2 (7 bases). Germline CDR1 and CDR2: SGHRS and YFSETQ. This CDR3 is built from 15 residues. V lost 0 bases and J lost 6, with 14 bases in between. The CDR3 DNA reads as TGCGCCAGCAGCTTGGCCGGCGGGGGCGGTGATACGCAGTATTTT. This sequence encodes CASSLAGGGGDTQYF. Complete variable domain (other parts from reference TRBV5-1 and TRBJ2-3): KAGVTQTPRYLIKTRGQQVTLSCSPISGHRSVSWYQQTPGQGLQFLFEYFSETQRNKGNFPGRFSGRQFSNSRSEMNVSTLELGDSALYLCASSLAGGGGDTQYFGPGTRLTVL.

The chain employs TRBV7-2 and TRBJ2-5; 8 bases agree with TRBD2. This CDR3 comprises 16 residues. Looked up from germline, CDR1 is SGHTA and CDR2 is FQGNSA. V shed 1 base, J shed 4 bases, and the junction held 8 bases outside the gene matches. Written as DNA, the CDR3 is TGTGCCAGCAGCTTAGTTCCGGGAGGGGGACGAGAGACCCAGTACTTC. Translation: CASSLVPGGGRETQYF.

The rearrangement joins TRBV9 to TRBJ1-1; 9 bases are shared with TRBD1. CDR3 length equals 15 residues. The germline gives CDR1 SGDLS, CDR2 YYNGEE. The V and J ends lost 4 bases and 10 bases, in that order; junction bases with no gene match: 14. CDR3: CASSPHGQGTLGAFF. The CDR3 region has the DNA TGTGCCAGCAGCCCCCACGGACAGGGGACCCTCGGAGCTTTCTTT.

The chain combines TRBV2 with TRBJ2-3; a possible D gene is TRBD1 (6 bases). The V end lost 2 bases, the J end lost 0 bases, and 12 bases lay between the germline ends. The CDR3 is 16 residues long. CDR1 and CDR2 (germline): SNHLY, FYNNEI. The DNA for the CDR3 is TGTGCCAGCAGTGAATTACAGGGAAGAAGCACAGATACGCAGTATTTT. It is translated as CASSELQGRSTDTQYF. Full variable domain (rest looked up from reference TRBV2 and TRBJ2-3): EPEVTQTPSHQVTQMGQEVILRCVPISNHLYFYWYRQILGQKVEFLVSFYNNEISEKSEIFDDQFSVERPDGSNFTLKIRSTKLEDSAMYFCASSELQGRSTDTQYFGPGTRLTVL.

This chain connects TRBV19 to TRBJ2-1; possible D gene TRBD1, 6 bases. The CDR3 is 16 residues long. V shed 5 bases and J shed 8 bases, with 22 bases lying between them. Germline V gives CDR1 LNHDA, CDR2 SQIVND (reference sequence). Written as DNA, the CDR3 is TGTGCCAGTAGTCGCCGGGACATAGTTCTTCTAGATGAGCAGTTCTTC. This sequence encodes CASSRRDIVLLDEQFF. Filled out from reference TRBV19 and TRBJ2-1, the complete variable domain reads DGGITQSPKYLFRKEGQNVTLSCEQNLNHDAMYWYRQDPGQGLRLIYYSQIVNDFQKGDIAEGYSVSREKKESFPLTVTSAQKNPTAFYLCASSRRDIVLLDEQFFGPGTRLTVL.

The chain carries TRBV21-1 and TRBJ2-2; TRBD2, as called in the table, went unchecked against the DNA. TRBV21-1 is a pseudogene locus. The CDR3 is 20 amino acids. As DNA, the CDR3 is TGTGCCAGCAGCAAATATCCGCAGGGTCGGGTTAGCGGCTTCACCGGGGAGCTGTTTTTT. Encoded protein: CASSKYPQGRVSGFTGELFF.

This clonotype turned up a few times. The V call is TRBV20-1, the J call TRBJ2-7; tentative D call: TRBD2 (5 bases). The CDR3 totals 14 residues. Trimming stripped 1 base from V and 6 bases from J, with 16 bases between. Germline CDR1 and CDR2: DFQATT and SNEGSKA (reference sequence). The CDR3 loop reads CSARAALGMGEQYF. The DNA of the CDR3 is TGCAGTGCTAGAGCGGCCCTCGGGATGGGCGAGCAGTACTTC.

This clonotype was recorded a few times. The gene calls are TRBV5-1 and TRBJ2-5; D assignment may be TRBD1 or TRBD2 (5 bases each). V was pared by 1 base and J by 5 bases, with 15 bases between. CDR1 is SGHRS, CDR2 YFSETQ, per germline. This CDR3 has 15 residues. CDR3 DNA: TGCGCCAGCAGCTTGATATACGGGACGGGGGAGACCCAGTACTTC. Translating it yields CASSLIYGTGETQYF.

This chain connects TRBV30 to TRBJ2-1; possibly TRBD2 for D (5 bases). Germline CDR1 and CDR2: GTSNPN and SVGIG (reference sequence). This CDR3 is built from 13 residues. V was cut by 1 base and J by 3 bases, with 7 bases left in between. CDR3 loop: CAWSAGYYNEQFF. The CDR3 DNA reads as TGTGCCTGGAGTGCGGGGTACTACAATGAGCAGTTCTTC.

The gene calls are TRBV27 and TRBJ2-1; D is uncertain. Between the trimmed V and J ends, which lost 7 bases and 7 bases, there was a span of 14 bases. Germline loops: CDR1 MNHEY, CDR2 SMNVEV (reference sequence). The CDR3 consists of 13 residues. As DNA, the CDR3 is TGTGCCAGCACCCAAGGCCCCTTAAATGAGCAGTTCTTC. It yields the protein CASTQGPLNEQFF.

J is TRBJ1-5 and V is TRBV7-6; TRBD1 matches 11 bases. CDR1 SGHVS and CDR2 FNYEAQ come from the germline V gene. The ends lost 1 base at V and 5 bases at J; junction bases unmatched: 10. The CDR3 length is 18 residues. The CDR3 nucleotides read TGTGCCAGCAGCTTAGAAATGGGACAGGGGGTTTTCGATCAGCCCCAGCATTTT. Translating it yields CASSLEMGQGVFDQPQHF.

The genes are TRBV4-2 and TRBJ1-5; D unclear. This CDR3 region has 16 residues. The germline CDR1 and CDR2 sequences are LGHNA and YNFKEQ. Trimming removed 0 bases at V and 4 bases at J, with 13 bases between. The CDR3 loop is CASSQDWSYRNQPQHF. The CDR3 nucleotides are TGTGCCAGCAGCCAAGATTGGTCGTATAGAAATCAGCCCCAGCATTTT.

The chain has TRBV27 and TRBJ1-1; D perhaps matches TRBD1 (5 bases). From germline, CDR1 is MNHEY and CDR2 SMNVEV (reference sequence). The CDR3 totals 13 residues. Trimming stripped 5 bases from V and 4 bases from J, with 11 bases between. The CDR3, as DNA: TGTGCCAGCAGTCCTCAGGGAGGCACTGAAGCTTTCTTT. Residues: CASSPQGGTEAFF.

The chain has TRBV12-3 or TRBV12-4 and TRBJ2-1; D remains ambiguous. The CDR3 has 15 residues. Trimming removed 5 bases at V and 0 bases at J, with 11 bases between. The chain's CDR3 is CASSPSLSSYNEQFF. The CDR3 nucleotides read TGTGCCAGCAGTCCCTCCCTGAGCTCCTACAATGAGCAGTTCTTC.

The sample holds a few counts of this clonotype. As DNA, the CDR3 is TGTGCCAGCAGCCGGAGGACAGGGCGGAATCCGGATTCACCCCTCCACTTT. Protein sequence: CASSRRTGRNPDSPLHF. V usage is TRBV7-6 and J usage is TRBJ1-6; 8 bases fit TRBD1. V lost 5 bases and J lost 8; bases outside the gene matches: 14. The CDR3 is 17 residues long. The germline gives CDR1 SGHVS, CDR2 FNYEAQ. Combining the CDR3 with reference TRBV7-6 and TRBJ1-6 gives the whole variable domain GAGVSQSPRYKVTKRGQDVALRCDPISGHVSLYWYRQALGQGPEFLTYFNYEAQQDKSGLPNDRFSAERPEGSISTLTIQRTEQRDSAMYRCASSRRTGRNPDSPLHFGNGTRLTVT.

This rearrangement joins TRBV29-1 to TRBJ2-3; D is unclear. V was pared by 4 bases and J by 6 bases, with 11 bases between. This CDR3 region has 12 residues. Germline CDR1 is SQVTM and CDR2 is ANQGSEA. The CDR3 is CSVVFVRDTQYF. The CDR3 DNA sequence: TGCAGCGTTGTTTTCGTTCGGGATACGCAGTATTTT.

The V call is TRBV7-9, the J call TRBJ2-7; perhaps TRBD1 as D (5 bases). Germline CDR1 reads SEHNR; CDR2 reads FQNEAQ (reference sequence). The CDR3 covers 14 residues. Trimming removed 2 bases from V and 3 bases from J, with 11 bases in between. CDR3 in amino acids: CASSLRGADYEQYF. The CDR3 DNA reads TGTGCCAGCAGCTTAAGGGGCGCCGACTACGAGCAGTACTTC. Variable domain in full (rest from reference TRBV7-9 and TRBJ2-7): DTGVSQNPRHKITKRGQNVTFRCDPISEHNRLYWYRQTLGQGPEFLTYFQNEAQLEKSRLLSDRFSAERPKGSFSTLEIQRTEQGDSAMYLCASSLRGADYEQYFGPGTRLTVT.

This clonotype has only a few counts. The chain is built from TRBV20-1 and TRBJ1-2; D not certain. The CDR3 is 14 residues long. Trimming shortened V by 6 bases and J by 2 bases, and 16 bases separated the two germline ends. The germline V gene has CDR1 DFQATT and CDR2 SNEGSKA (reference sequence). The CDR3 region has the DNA TGCAGTGCCCGAAGCCCAGCGGAGAACTATGGCTACACCTTC. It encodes CSARSPAENYGYTF.

The CDR3 nucleotides are TGCAGTGCTAGGGACAGGGGACGGGCCAAAAACATTCAGTACTTC. Its translation: CSARDRGRAKNIQYF. The V call is TRBV20-1, the J call TRBJ2-4; TRBD1 matches 9 bases. V was clipped by 3 bases and J by 1 base; unmatched bases: 4. Germline CDR1 reads DFQATT; CDR2 reads SNEGSKA (reference sequence). CDR3 length: 15 residues.

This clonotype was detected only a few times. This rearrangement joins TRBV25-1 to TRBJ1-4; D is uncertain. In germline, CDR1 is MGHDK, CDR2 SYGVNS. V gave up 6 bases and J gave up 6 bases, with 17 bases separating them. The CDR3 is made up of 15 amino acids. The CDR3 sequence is CASSLEKWGDEKLFF. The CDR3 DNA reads TGTGCCAGCAGCCTGGAAAAATGGGGTGATGAAAAACTGTTTTTT. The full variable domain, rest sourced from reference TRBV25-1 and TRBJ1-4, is EADIYQTPRYLVIGTGKKITLECSQTMGHDKMYWYQQDPGMELHLIHYSYGVNSTEKGDLSSESTVSRIRTEHFPLTLESARPSHTSQYLCASSLEKWGDEKLFFGSGTQLSVL.

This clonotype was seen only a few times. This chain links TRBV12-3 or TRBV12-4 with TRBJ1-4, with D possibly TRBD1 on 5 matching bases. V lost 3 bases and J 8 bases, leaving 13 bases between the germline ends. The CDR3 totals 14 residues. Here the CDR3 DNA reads TGTGCCAGCAGTTTCAGGGACCGCGGGGAAAAACTGTTTTTT. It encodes CASSFRDRGEKLFF.

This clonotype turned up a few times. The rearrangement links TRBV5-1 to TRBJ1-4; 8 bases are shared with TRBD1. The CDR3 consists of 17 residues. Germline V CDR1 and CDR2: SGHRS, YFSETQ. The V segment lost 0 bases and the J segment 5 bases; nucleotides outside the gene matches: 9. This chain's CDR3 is CASSLGGGQAKNEKLFF. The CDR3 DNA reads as TGCGCCAGCAGCTTGGGCGGGGGACAGGCGAAGAATGAAAAACTGTTTTTT. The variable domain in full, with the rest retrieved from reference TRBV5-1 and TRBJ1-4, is KAGVTQTPRYLIKTRGQQVTLSCSPISGHRSVSWYQQTPGQGLQFLFEYFSETQRNKGNFPGRFSGRQFSNSRSEMNVSTLELGDSALYLCASSLGGGQAKNEKLFFGSGTQLSVL.